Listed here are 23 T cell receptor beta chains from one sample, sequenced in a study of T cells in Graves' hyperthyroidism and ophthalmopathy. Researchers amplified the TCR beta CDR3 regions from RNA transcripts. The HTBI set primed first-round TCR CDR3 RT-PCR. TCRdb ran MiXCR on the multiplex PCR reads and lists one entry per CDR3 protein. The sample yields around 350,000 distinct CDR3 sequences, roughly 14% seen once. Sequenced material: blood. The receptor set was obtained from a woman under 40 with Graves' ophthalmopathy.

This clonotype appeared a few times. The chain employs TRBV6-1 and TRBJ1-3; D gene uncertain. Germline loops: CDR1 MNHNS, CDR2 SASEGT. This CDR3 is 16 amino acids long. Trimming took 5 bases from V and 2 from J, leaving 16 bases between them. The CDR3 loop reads CASSYSIQPTGNTIYF. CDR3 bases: TGTGCCAGCAGTTATTCAATCCAACCCACTGGAAACACCATATATTTT.

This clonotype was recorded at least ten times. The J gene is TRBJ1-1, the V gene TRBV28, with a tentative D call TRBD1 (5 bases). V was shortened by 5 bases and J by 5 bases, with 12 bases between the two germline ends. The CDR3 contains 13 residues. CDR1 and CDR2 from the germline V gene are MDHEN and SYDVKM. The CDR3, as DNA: TGTGCCAGCAGTCTGGGTTCAGGGACTGAAGCTTTCTTT. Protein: CASSLGSGTEAFF.

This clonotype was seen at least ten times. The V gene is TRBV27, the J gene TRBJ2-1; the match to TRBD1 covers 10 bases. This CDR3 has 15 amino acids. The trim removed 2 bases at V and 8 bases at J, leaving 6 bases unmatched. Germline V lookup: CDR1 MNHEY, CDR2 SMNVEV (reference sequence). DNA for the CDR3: TGTGCCAGCAGTTTAAAGGGGGACAGGGGCGATGAGCAGTTCTTC. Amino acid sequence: CASSLKGDRGDEQFF.

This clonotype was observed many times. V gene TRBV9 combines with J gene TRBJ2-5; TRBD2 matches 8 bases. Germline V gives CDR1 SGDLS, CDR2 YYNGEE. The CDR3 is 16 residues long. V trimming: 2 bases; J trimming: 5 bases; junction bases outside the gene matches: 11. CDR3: CASSVYGGAWEETQYF. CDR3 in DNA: TGTGCCAGCAGCGTGTACGGGGGGGCCTGGGAGGAGACCCAGTACTTC.

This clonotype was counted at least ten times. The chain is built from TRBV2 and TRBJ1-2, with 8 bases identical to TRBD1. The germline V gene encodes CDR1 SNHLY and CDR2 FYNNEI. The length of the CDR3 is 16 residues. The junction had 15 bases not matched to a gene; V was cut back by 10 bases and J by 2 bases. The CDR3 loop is CAIGLVTTGENYGYTF. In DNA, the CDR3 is TGTGCCATCGGATTGGTTACGACAGGGGAAAACTATGGCTACACCTTC.

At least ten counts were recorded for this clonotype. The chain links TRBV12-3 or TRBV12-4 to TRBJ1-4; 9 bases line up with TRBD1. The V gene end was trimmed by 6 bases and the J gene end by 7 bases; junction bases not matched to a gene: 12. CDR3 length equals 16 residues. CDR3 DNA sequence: TGTGCCAGCAGCTTGGACCTACAGGGGGCAGGTGAAAAACTGTTTTTT. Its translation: CASSLDLQGAGEKLFF.

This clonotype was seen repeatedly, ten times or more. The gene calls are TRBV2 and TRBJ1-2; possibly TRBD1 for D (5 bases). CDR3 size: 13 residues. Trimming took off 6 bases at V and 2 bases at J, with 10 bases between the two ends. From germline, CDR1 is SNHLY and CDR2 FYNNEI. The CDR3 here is CASRADRNYGYTF. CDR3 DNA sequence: TGTGCCAGCAGGGCTGACAGAAACTATGGCTACACCTTC.

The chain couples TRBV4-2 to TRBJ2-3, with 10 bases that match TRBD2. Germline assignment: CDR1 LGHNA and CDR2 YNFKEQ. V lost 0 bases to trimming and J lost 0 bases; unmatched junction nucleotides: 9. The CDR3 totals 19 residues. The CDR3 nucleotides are TGTGCCAGCAGCCAAGAAGGTAGCGGGGGGACATCTAGCACAGATACGCAGTATTTT. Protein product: CASSQEGSGGTSSTDTQYF.

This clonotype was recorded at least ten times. In DNA form, the CDR3 reads TGTGCCAGCAGTGACACAGGGATGCTAAAATATAGCAATCAGCCCCAGCATTTT. Protein sequence: CASSDTGMLKYSNQPQHF. The rearrangement links TRBV6-1 to TRBJ1-5, with a possible D match to TRBD1 (6 bases). The CDR3 extends over 18 amino acids. V gave up 3 bases and J gave up 0 bases, with 18 bases separating them. Germline V gene data show CDR1 as MNHNS and CDR2 as SASEGT.

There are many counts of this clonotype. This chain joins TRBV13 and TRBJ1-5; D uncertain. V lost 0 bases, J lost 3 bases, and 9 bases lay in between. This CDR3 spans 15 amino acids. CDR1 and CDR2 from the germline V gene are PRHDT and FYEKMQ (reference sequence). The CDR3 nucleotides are TGTGCCAGCAGCTTAGGTCCGACATTCAATCAGCCCCAGCATTTT. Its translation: CASSLGPTFNQPQHF.

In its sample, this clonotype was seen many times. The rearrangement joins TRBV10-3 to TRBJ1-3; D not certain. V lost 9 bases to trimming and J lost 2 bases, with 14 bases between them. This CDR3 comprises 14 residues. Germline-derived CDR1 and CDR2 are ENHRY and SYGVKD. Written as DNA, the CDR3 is TGTGCCATGTCCGTAGAGGGCCCTGGAAACACCATATATTTT. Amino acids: CAMSVEGPGNTIYF.

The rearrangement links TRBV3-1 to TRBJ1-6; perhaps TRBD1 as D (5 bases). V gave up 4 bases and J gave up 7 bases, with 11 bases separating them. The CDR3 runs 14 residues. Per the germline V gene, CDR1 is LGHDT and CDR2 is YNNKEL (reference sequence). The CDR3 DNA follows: TGTGCCAGCAGCCCGTTCGGGGCGAATTCACCCCTCCACTTT. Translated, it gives CASSPFGANSPLHF.

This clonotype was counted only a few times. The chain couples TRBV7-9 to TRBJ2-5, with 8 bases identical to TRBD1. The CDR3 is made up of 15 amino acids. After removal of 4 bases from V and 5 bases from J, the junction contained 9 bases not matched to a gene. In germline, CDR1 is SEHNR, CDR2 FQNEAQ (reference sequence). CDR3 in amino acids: CASSSLQGVSETQYF. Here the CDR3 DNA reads TGTGCCAGCAGCTCTTTACAGGGGGTGTCGGAGACCCAGTACTTC.

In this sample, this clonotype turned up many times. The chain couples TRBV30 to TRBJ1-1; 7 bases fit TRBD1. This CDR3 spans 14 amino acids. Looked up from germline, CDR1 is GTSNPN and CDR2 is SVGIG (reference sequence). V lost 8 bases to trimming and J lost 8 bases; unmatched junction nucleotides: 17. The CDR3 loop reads CAAQAALKGAEAFF. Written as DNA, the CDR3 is TGTGCCGCCCAGGCGGCTTTGAAGGGGGCCGAAGCTTTCTTT.

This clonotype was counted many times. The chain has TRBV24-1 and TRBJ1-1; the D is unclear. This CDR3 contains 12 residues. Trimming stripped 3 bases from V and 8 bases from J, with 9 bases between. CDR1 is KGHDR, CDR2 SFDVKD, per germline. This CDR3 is CATSDGRREAFF. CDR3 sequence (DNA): TGTGCCACCAGTGATGGCAGAAGGGAAGCTTTCTTT.

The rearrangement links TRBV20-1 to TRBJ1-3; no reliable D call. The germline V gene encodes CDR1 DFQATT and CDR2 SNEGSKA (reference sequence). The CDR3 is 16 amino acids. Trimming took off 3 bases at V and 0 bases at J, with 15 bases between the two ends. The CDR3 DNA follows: TGCAGTGCTAGCCCCCGTATTTGGAGCTCTGGAAACACCATATATTTT. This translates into CSASPRIWSSGNTIYF.

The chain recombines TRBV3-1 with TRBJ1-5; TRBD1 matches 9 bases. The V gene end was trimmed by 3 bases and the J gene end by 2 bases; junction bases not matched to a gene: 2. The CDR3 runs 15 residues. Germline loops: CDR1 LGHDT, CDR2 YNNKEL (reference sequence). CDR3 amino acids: CASSQRTGGNQPQHF. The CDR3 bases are TGTGCCAGCAGCCAGCGGACAGGGGGCAATCAGCCCCAGCATTTT.

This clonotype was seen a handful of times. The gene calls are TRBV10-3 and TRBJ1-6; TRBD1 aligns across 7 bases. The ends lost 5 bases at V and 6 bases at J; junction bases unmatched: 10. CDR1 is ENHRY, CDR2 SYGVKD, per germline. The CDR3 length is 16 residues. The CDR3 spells CAISTGQSPGNSPLHF. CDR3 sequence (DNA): TGTGCCATCAGTACGGGACAGTCCCCGGGTAATTCACCCCTCCACTTT.

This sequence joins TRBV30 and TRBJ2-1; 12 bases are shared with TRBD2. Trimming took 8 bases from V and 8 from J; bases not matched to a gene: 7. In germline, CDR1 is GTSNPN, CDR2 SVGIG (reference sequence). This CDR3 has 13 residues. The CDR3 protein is CAHLAGGPDEQFF. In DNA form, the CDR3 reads TGTGCCCATCTAGCGGGAGGGCCGGATGAGCAGTTCTTC.

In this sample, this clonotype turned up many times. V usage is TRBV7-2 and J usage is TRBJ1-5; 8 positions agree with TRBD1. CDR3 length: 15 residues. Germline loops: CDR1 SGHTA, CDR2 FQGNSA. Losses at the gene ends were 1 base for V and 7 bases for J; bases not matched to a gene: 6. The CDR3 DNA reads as TGTGCCAGCAGCTTAGTAGGACAGGGCGGGCAGCCCCAGCATTTT. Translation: CASSLVGQGGQPQHF.

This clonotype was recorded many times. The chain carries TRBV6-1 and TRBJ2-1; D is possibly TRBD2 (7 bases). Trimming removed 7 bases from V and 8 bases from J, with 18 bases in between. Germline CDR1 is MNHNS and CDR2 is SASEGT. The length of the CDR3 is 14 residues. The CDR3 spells CASNSRGGFYEQFF. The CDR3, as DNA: TGTGCCAGCAACTCAAGGGGGGGCTTCTATGAGCAGTTCTTC.

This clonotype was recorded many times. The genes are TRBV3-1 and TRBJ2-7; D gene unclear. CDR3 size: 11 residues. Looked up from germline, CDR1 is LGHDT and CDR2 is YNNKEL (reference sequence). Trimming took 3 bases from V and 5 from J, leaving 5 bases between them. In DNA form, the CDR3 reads TGTGCCAGCAGCCAGCGCGACGAGCAGTACTTC. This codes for CASSQRDEQYF.

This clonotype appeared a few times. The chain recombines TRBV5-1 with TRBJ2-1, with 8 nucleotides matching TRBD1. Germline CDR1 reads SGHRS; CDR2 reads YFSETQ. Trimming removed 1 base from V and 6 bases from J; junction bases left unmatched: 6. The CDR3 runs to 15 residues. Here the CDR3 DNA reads TGCGCCAGCAGCTTGTTTGGACAGGGTGCCAATGAGCAGTTCTTC. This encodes CASSLFGQGANEQFF.